This TCR beta chain was documented in a study of control samples from healthy donors and cancer patients. The protocol was immunoSEQ multiplex PCR, while the TCRdb copy is restricted to in-frame clones and leaves out a portion. The sample records 75,000 to 90,000 clones, 75% to 90% being singletons. Trimming removed 11 bases at V and 1 base at J, with 7 bases between. This CDR3 comprises 11 residues. The germline gives CDR1 ENHRY, CDR2 SYGVKD. The specimen sequenced was PBMCs. The TCR sequence derives from a woman aged 50 to 60 with colorectal cancer. The chain uses TRBV10-3 and TRBJ2-3; no clear D gene. The CDR3 bases are TGTGCCTCCCGGCGCACAGATACGCAGTATTTT. Translated: CASRRTDTQYF.